This T cell receptor (beta chain) was observed in a study of identical twins. TCRdb analysed the 5' RACE reads with MiXCR anew, one entry per CDR3 protein. Here the sample spans 640,000 or so distinct CDR3 sequences, 6% to 6.5% being singletons. V gave up 6 bases and J gave up 3 bases; unmatched junction bases: 8. The length of the CDR3 is 14 residues. The germline V gene encodes CDR1 MNHNS and CDR2 SASEGT. This receptor was taken from a man between 18 and 29 years old in good health. This chain uses TRBV6-1 with TRBJ2-7; 7 nucleotides match TRBD2. Sequencing was done on a sample of naive T cells sorted from blood. The CDR3 DNA reads as TGTGCCAGCAGCATAGGACTAGGAGGCTACGAGCAGTACGTC. Translation: CASSIGLGGYEQYV.